These 21 T cell receptor beta chains came from one sample sequenced in a study of human T cells and chemical hapten exposure. TCRdb re-analysed the RACE reads in MiXCR, keeping a single row per CDR3 protein. The sample gives 370,000 or so distinct CDR3 sequences, about 4.4% of which show up once; under 2.5% is in the top ten. Time point noted: patch test 1, 2 weeks after DPC sensitization. Treatment denoted: therapeutic diphenylcyclopropenone sensitization with weekly scalp DPC. Sequenced here: whole blood, sampled in connection with sensitization to the hapten diphenylcyclopropenone (DPC). These receptor sequences come from a woman between 45 and 60 years old with alopecia areata. Some clones in this sample may be carry-over from other donors' samples.

This clonotype was seen a few times. The junction and the germline gene differ at one end; a read error may be behind it. This sequence joins TRBV2 and TRBJ2-3; 7 nucleotides agree with TRBD2. The CDR3 has 15 residues. The germline gives CDR1 SNHLY, CDR2 FYNNEI. CDR3: CASNEWGGTTDTQYF. The DNA of the CDR3 is TGTGCCAGCAATGAATGGGGGGGAACCACAGATACGCAGTATTTT.

The chain links TRBV20-1 to TRBJ1-4, with 7 bases fitting TRBD1. The length of the CDR3 is 14 residues. In germline, CDR1 is DFQATT, CDR2 SNEGSKA (reference sequence). Germline trimming cut 3 bases from V and 7 bases from J; bases unmatched to any gene: 8. CDR3 protein: CSASLNAGGEKLFF. CDR3 DNA sequence: TGCAGTGCTAGTCTAAATGCAGGGGGTGAAAAACTGTTTTTT.

The chain couples TRBV12-3 or TRBV12-4 to TRBJ2-1; perhaps TRBD2 as D (6 bases). V was shortened by 6 bases and J by 9 bases, with 21 bases between the two germline ends. CDR3 length equals 15 residues. CDR3 residues: CASSPYGGVRLEQFF. Here the CDR3 DNA reads TGTGCCAGCAGCCCTTACGGGGGAGTAAGGCTTGAGCAGTTCTTC.

This clonotype was counted many times. The chain joins TRBV6-6 to TRBJ2-7; 13 bases agree with TRBD2. Per the germline V gene, CDR1 is MNHNY and CDR2 is SVGAGI (reference sequence). V gave up 0 bases and J gave up 3 bases; unmatched junction bases: 5. The CDR3 has 17 residues. CDR3 in amino acids: CASSYSIRTSGSYEQYF. CDR3 bases: TGTGCCAGCAGTTACTCAATCCGGACTAGCGGGAGCTACGAGCAGTACTTC.

The genes are TRBV4-2 and TRBJ2-7, with 9 bases lining up with TRBD1. V gave up 4 bases and J gave up 1 base; unmatched junction bases: 8. This CDR3 has 16 residues. Germline V gene lookup returns CDR1 LGHNA and CDR2 YNFKEQ. The chain's CDR3 is CASSRATGTGSYEQYF. Here the CDR3 DNA reads TGTGCCAGCAGCCGGGCAACCGGGACAGGGTCCTACGAGCAGTACTTC.

The gene calls are TRBV2 and TRBJ1-5; the D is unclear. Germline V gene sequence: CDR1 SNHLY, CDR2 FYNNEI. Trimming took off 6 bases at V and 7 bases at J, with 13 bases between the two ends. CDR3 length: 13 amino acids. The CDR3 sequence is CASSRRTGQPQHF. The DNA for the CDR3 is TGTGCCAGCAGCCGACGGACGGGCCAGCCCCAGCATTTT.

The chain couples TRBV18 to TRBJ2-6; D may correspond to TRBD1 or TRBD2 (5 bases each). V was shortened by 0 bases and J by 0 bases, with 9 bases between the two germline ends. The CDR3 contains 17 residues. Germline CDR1 reads KGHSH; CDR2 reads LQKENI. The DNA for the CDR3 is TGTGCCAGCTCACCACCAACGGGGACCTCTGGGGCCAACGTCCTGACTTTC. It specifies CASSPPTGTSGANVLTF.

This clonotype was seen many times. The chain couples TRBV24-1 to TRBJ1-1; no firm D call. This CDR3 region has 14 residues. Germline V gene data show CDR1 as KGHDR and CDR2 as SFDVKD. V was clipped by 5 bases and J by 5 bases, with 14 bases between them. Written as DNA, the CDR3 is TGTGCCACCAGTGGGACTGGGCGTGGGACTGAAGCTTTCTTT. As protein: CATSGTGRGTEAFF.

This clonotype was seen many times. This rearrangement joins TRBV28 to TRBJ2-1; a possible D gene is TRBD2 (6 bases). In germline, CDR1 is MDHEN, CDR2 SYDVKM. Trimming took 2 bases from V and 5 from J, leaving 10 bases between them. The CDR3 has 14 residues. The CDR3 region is CASSLAGSHNEQFF. In DNA form, the CDR3 reads TGTGCCAGCAGTTTAGCCGGGAGCCACAATGAGCAGTTCTTC. Variable domain in full (rest from reference TRBV28 and TRBJ2-1): DVKVTQSSRYLVKRTGEKVFLECVQDMDHENMFWYRQDPGLGLRLIYFSYDVKMKEKGDIPEGYSVSREKKERFSLILESASTNQTSMYLCASSLAGSHNEQFFGPGTRLTVL.

The table lists this clonotype with many counts. The J gene is TRBJ2-1, the V gene TRBV5-1; D perhaps matches TRBD1 (6 bases). The CDR3 has 15 residues. The ends were cut back, 8 bases at V and 1 base at J, with 16 bases in the middle. Germline-derived CDR1 and CDR2 are SGHRS and YFSETQ. The CDR3 DNA reads as TGCGCCAGTGAAAAGGGACAAAGTTCCTACAATGAGCAGTTCTTC. Protein sequence: CASEKGQSSYNEQFF. Based on the CDR3 plus reference TRBV5-1 and TRBJ2-1, the full variable domain is KAGVTQTPRYLIKTRGQQVTLSCSPISGHRSVSWYQQTPGQGLQFLFEYFSETQRNKGNFPGRFSGRQFSNSRSEMNVSTLELGDSALYLCASEKGQSSYNEQFFGPGTRLTVL.

Ten or more counts support this clonotype. This chain joins TRBV20-1 and TRBJ1-4, with TRBD1 as a possible D gene (5 bases). With 7 bases removed from V and 3 bases from J, the gap between germline ends came to 12 bases. CDR1 DFQATT and CDR2 SNEGSKA come from the germline V gene (reference sequence). The length of the CDR3 is 13 residues. CDR3 in amino acids: CSVPGAANEKLFF. As DNA, the CDR3 is TGCAGTGTCCCCGGGGCCGCTAATGAAAAACTGTTTTTT.

The J gene is TRBJ2-7, the V gene TRBV29-1; 8 bases are a match to TRBD1. The J segment lost 0 bases and the V segment lost 4 bases, leaving 8 bases of the junction unmatched. The CDR3 spans 15 residues. Germline CDR1 reads SQVTM; CDR2 reads ANQGSEA. This CDR3 reads CSVAPITGGSYEQYF. The CDR3 DNA reads TGCAGCGTTGCCCCAATCACAGGGGGCTCCTACGAGCAGTACTTC.

The V call is TRBV27, the J call TRBJ1-5, with D perhaps TRBD1 (5 bases). The CDR3 covers 14 residues. The V gene's germline CDR1 is MNHEY and CDR2 SMNVEV (reference sequence). V lost 6 bases and J 5 bases, leaving 14 bases between the germline ends. The CDR3 DNA reads TGTGCCAGCAGCCCCGGGGCCGGCCATCAGCCCCAGCATTTT. It is translated as CASSPGAGHQPQHF.

This clonotype was counted ten times or more. The chain joins TRBV6-5 to TRBJ2-3; the match to TRBD2 covers 8 bases. This CDR3 comprises 16 residues. V lost 9 bases and J lost 0; bases outside the gene matches: 11. From germline, CDR1 is MNHEY and CDR2 SVGAGI. DNA for the CDR3: TGTGCCAGTCGTAATAGCGGGAAACCTAGCACAGATACGCAGTATTTT. This encodes CASRNSGKPSTDTQYF.

This clonotype was observed many times. The chain uses TRBV27 and TRBJ2-4, with 8 bases fitting TRBD2. J gave up 2 bases and V 6 bases, and 12 bases lay outside the gene matches. Per the germline V gene, CDR1 is MNHEY and CDR2 is SMNVEV (reference sequence). The CDR3 runs to 17 residues. CDR3 sequence reads: CASSPRRKRETKNIQYF. CDR3 sequence (DNA): TGTGCCAGCAGCCCCCGCAGGAAGCGGGAGACCAAAAACATTCAGTACTTC.

There are many counts of this clonotype. V is TRBV7-8 and J is TRBJ1-1; TRBD1 is a possible D gene (5 bases). Trimming left V 4 bases short and J 1 base short, with 13 bases between. Germline lookup yields CDR1 SGHVS and CDR2 FQNEAQ. The CDR3 runs 15 residues. For the CDR3, the DNA is TGTGCCAGCAGCTGGGGCCGGGCCTCGAACACTGAAGCTTTCTTT. Its translation is CASSWGRASNTEAFF.

The chain is built from TRBV7-9 and TRBJ1-4; possible D gene TRBD1, 5 bases. Germline values: CDR1 SEHNR, CDR2 FQNEAQ (reference sequence). This CDR3 contains 14 residues. V was pared by 8 bases and J by 0 bases, with 10 bases between. The DNA of the CDR3 is TGTGCCAGCGGAGACAGCCCAACTAATGAAAAACTGTTTTTT. Translated, it gives CASGDSPTNEKLFF.

There are a few counts of this clonotype. The chain is built from TRBV5-1 and TRBJ2-3; the D call may be TRBD1 or TRBD2 (5 bases each). V was pared by 1 base and J by 0 bases, with 9 bases between. Germline values: CDR1 SGHRS, CDR2 YFSETQ. The CDR3 runs to 15 residues. The CDR3 loop reads CASSLSGPSTDTQYF. As DNA, the CDR3 is TGCGCCAGCAGCTTGTCGGGACCGAGCACAGATACGCAGTATTTT.

In its sample, this clonotype was seen a few times. The rearrangement joins TRBV6-1 to TRBJ1-1, with D unclear. V was clipped by 8 bases and J by 1 base, with 11 bases between them. This CDR3 has 13 amino acids. CDR1 MNHNS and CDR2 SASEGT come from the germline V gene. The CDR3 nucleotides read TGTGCCAGCGGAAGGACCGGGAACACTGAAGCTTTCTTT. It encodes CASGRTGNTEAFF.

CDR3 coding DNA: TGTGCCAGCAGCTTAGCGCTAGAGGCAGATACGCAGTATTTT. It specifies CASSLALEADTQYF. This chain connects TRBV7-7 to TRBJ2-3; D unclear. Trimming pared 0 bases from V and 4 bases from J, leaving 8 bases between. The CDR3 spans 14 residues. The V gene's germline CDR1 is SSHAT and CDR2 FNYEAQ (reference sequence).

This clonotype has only a few counts. The chain recombines TRBV5-1 with TRBJ2-3; TRBD1 agrees at 7 bases. CDR1 is SGHRS and CDR2 is YFSETQ in the germline V gene. The length of the CDR3 is 16 residues. The J segment lost 1 base and the V segment lost 0 bases, leaving 5 bases of the junction unmatched. In nucleotides, the CDR3 is TGCGCCAGCAGCTTGGACGCCGGGACAGGCACAGATACGCAGTATTTT. This sequence encodes CASSLDAGTGTDTQYF.